The 16 T cell receptor beta chains listed next were all sequenced from one sample in a study of blood T cells in healthy people across ages. The authors ran a second PCR of 7 to 11 cycles using a sample-barcoded 5' primer and a J-beta primer mix. TCRdb processed the 5' RACE reads anew with MiXCR; each CDR3 protein has one entry. In the table there are 750,000 to 1,000,000 distinct CDR3 sequences, under 35% of which are singletons. The data were also submitted as part of a second study, on T cells of mothers and their children.

The sequencing sample was made of blood. The source is a woman between 35 and 50 years old in good health.

This clonotype was seen repeatedly, ten times or more. The V call is TRBV20-1, the J call TRBJ2-3, with no clear D. The CDR3 consists of 10 residues. The V gene's germline CDR1 is DFQATT and CDR2 SNEGSKA (reference sequence). The CDR3 bases are TGCAGATCTAGCACAGATACGCAGTATTTT. It yields the protein CRSSTDTQYF.

This clonotype was recorded a few times. The chain carries TRBV2 and TRBJ2-5; TRBD1 matches 9 bases. V shed 6 bases and J 7 bases; nucleotides not matched to a gene: 9. Germline CDR1 reads SNHLY; CDR2 reads FYNNEI. The CDR3 has 14 residues. The CDR3 DNA is TGTGCCAGCAGCGACGGACAGGGGTATGGGACCCAGTACTTC. It is translated as CASSDGQGYGTQYF.

This clonotype showed up just a few times. V gene TRBV6-1 combines with J gene TRBJ1-5, with D unclear. The CDR3 is 14 residues long. CDR1 MNHNS and CDR2 SASEGT come from the germline V gene. Deletions cut 4 bases from V and 4 bases from J, with 11 bases between. The CDR3 nucleotides read TGTGCCAGCAGTGCCGGACGGGAGAATCAGCCCCAGCATTTT. Amino acids: CASSAGRENQPQHF.

The V gene is TRBV5-5, the J gene TRBJ1-1, with 8 bases lining up with TRBD1. This CDR3 is 15 amino acids long. The V segment lost 1 base and the J segment 1 base; nucleotides outside the gene matches: 3. Germline assignment: CDR1 SGHKS and CDR2 YYEKEE (reference sequence). Written as DNA, the CDR3 is TGTGCCAGCAGCTTGACAGGGGGGACGAACACTGAAGCTTTCTTT. Translated: CASSLTGGTNTEAFF.

This clonotype was seen at least ten times. The V and J genes are TRBV7-2 and TRBJ2-7; 12 bases match TRBD1. J was trimmed by 7 bases and V by 5 bases; bases with no gene match: 12. The CDR3 has 16 amino acids. Germline CDR1 and CDR2: SGHTA and FQGNSA. CDR3 nucleotide sequence: TGTGCCAGCAGCCCAGGGTTGGGACAGGGGGCGGGGGAGCAGTACTTC. Protein product: CASSPGLGQGAGEQYF.

This clonotype has only a few counts. The J gene is TRBJ1-1, the V gene TRBV29-1; unclear D gene. Trimming pared 3 bases from V and 4 bases from J, leaving 15 bases between. The CDR3 is 14 amino acids. The germline V gene has CDR1 SQVTM and CDR2 ANQGSEA. DNA of the CDR3: TGCAGCGTTGAGTTAAGGGCCATGACCACTGAAGCTTTCTTT. It codes for CSVELRAMTTEAFF.

This clonotype has ten or more counts. This rearrangement joins TRBV29-1 to TRBJ1-2; 7 bases fit TRBD1. CDR3 length equals 12 residues. CDR1 SQVTM and CDR2 ANQGSEA come from the germline V gene. V was pared by 4 bases and J by 7 bases, with 6 bases of the junction left unmatched. In DNA, the CDR3 is TGCAGCGTTGCAGTAGGGGGCCGTGGCTACACCTTC. This gives the protein CSVAVGGRGYTF. Drawing the rest from reference TRBV29-1 and TRBJ1-2, the complete variable domain is SAVISQKPSRDICQRGTSLTIQCQVDSQVTMMFWYRQQPGQSLTLIATANQGSEATYESGFVIDKFPISRPNLTFSTLTVSNMSPEDSSIYLCSVAVGGRGYTFGSGTRLTVV.

The rearrangement joins TRBV5-1 to TRBJ1-2; tentative D call: TRBD1 (6 bases). Trimming removed 3 bases from V and 8 bases from J, with 20 bases in between. CDR1 and CDR2 (germline): SGHRS, YFSETQ. The CDR3 is 15 residues long. The CDR3 sequence: CASSSGHSGGQGYTF. The CDR3 DNA follows: TGCGCCAGCAGCTCGGGACACTCCGGCGGCCAGGGCTACACCTTC.

At least ten counts were recorded for this clonotype. The chain carries TRBV12-3 or TRBV12-4 and TRBJ2-1; D is perhaps TRBD1 (6 bases). Trimming cost V 6 bases and J 10 bases, with 10 bases left between them. The length of the CDR3 is 11 residues. For the CDR3, the DNA is TGTGCCAGCAGGACAGGCCCCGAGCAGTTCTTC. Its translation: CASRTGPEQFF.

This clonotype was observed a few times. The V call is TRBV3-1, the J call TRBJ2-7; a possible D gene is TRBD1 (5 bases). V was shortened by 7 bases and J by 2 bases, with 9 bases between the two germline ends. Germline V gene lookup returns CDR1 LGHDT and CDR2 YNNKEL (reference sequence). CDR3 length equals 12 residues. The CDR3 nucleotides are TGTGCCAGCAAAGGCAGGGCCTACGAGCAGTACTTC. It translates to CASKGRAYEQYF.

This clonotype was counted ten times or more. The chain carries TRBV20-1 and TRBJ2-1, with D perhaps matching TRBD2 (6 bases). Germline V gives CDR1 DFQATT, CDR2 SNEGSKA (reference sequence). Trimming cost V 5 bases and J 3 bases, with 20 bases left between them. The CDR3 has 16 amino acids. The CDR3 loop reads CSAPQAGGINYNEQFF. CDR3 in DNA: TGCAGTGCTCCCCAGGCTGGGGGGATCAACTACAATGAGCAGTTCTTC.

This clonotype was counted between two and nine times. The chain links TRBV7-9 to TRBJ2-7; D remains unclear. The CDR3 is 14 amino acids. CDR1 SEHNR and CDR2 FQNEAQ come from the germline V gene (reference sequence). V lost 3 bases and J 2 bases, leaving 11 bases between the germline ends. The CDR3 coding sequence is TGTGCCAGCAGCTTTCCCGAAGGAACCTACGAGCAGTACTTC. Translated, it gives CASSFPEGTYEQYF. The full variable domain, in which reference TRBV7-9 and TRBJ2-7 provide the parts outside the CDR3, is DTGVSQNPRHKITKRGQNVTFRCDPISEHNRLYWYRQTLGQGPEFLTYFQNEAQLEKSRLLSDRFSAERPKGSFSTLEIQRTEQGDSAMYLCASSFPEGTYEQYFGPGTRLTVT.

The chain is built from TRBV4-1 and TRBJ2-5, with D possibly matching TRBD1 (5 bases). The ends were cut back, 4 bases at V and 4 bases at J, with 10 bases in the middle. Germline assignment: CDR1 MGHRA and CDR2 YSYEKL. The CDR3 covers 13 residues. The chain's CDR3 is CASSPDSSETQYF. In nucleotides, the CDR3 is TGCGCCAGCAGCCCCGACAGTTCAGAGACCCAGTACTTC.

The chain joins TRBV7-9 to TRBJ2-5, with 13 bases identical to TRBD2. The J call may not be correct, given that the DNA end is closer to TRBJ2-7. Looked up from germline, CDR1 is SEHNR and CDR2 is FQNEAQ (reference sequence). CDR3 length: 15 residues. The CDR3 bases are TGTGCCAGCAGCATGGGACTAGCGGGAACCCACGAGCAGTACTTC. The encoded protein is CASSMGLAGTHEQYF.

This clonotype was detected a few times. The rearrangement uses TRBV27 and TRBJ2-3; no reliable D call. The CDR3 length is 21 residues. V was shortened by 0 bases and J by 7 bases, with 32 bases between the two germline ends. The germline CDR1 and CDR2 sequences are MNHEY and SMNVEV (reference sequence). The DNA of the CDR3 is TGTGCCAGCAGTTTATCCTTTGGCGGCCCTTACGCAGTCCACGATATTCATACGCAGTATTTT. It encodes CASSLSFGGPYAVHDIHTQYF.

This clonotype was seen only a few times. The rearrangement joins TRBV10-3 to TRBJ1-5, with D possibly being TRBD1 (5 bases). V was shortened by 3 bases and J by 7 bases, with 7 bases between the two germline ends. The CDR3 loop spans 12 amino acids. Looked up from germline, CDR1 is ENHRY and CDR2 is SYGVKD. CDR3 loop: CAISDRDQPQHF. CDR3 DNA sequence: TGTGCCATCAGTGACAGGGACCAGCCCCAGCATTTT.